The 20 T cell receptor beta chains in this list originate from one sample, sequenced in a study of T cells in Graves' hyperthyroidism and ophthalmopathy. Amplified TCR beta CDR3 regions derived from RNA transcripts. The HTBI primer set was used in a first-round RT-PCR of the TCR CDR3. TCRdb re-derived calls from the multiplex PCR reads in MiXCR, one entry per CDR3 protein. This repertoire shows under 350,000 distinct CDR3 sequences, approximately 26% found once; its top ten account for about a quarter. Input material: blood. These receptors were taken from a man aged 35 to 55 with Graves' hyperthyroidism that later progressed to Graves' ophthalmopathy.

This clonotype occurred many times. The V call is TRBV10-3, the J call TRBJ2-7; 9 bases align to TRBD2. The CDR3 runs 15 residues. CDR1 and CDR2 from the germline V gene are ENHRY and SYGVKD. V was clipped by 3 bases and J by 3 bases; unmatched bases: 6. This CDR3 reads CAISDRTSENYEQYF. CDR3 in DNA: TGTGCCATCAGTGACCGGACTAGCGAAAACTACGAGCAGTACTTC.

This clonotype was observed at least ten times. The CDR3 coding sequence is TGCGCCAGCAGCTCAATTTTAAAGTACCAAGAGACCCAGTACTTC. Translation: CASSSILKYQETQYF. The chain uses TRBV5-1 and TRBJ2-5; D not certain. This CDR3 is built from 15 residues. The V and J ends lost 3 bases and 0 bases respectively, with 12 bases between them. In germline, CDR1 is SGHRS, CDR2 YFSETQ.

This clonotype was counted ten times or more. This CDR3 is CSVGNRGRHEQYF. CDR3 in DNA: TGCAGCGTTGGAAACAGGGGGCGCCATGAGCAGTACTTC. This chain connects TRBV29-1 to TRBJ2-7, with TRBD1 matching 9 bases. Germline loops: CDR1 SQVTM, CDR2 ANQGSEA. CDR3 length: 13 residues. V gave up 4 bases and J gave up 7 bases; unmatched junction bases: 8.

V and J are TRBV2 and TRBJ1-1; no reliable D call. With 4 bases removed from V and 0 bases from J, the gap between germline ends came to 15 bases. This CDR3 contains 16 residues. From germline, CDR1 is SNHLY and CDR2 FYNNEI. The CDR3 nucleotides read TGTGCCAGCAGTGCGTATTTTTTTTGTATGAACACTGAAGCTTTCTTT. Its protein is CASSAYFFCMNTEAFF.

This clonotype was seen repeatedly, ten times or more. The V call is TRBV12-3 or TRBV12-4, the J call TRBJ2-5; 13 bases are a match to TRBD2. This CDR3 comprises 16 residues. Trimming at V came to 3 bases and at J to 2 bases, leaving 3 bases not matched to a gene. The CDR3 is CASSFRTSGRQETQYF. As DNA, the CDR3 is TGTGCCAGCAGTTTTAGGACTAGCGGGAGACAAGAGACCCAGTACTTC.

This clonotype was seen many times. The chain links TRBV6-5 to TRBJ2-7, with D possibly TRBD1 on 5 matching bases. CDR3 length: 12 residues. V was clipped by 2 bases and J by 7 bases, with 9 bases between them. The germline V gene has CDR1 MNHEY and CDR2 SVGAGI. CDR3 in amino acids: CASSYPDKEQYF. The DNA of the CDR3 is TGTGCCAGCAGTTACCCGGACAAAGAGCAGTACTTC.

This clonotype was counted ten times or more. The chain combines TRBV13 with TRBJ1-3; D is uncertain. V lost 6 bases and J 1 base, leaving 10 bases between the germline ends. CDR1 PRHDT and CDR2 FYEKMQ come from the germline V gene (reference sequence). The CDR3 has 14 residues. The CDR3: CASSSTRSGNTIYF. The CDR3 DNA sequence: TGTGCCAGCAGTTCCACCCGGTCTGGAAACACCATATATTTT.

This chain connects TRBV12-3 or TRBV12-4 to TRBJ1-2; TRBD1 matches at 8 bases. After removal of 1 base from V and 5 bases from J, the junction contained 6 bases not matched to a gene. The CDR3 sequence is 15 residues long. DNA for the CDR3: TGTGCCAGCAGTTTAGAAGGACAGGGCTCTTATGGCTACACCTTC. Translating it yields CASSLEGQGSYGYTF.

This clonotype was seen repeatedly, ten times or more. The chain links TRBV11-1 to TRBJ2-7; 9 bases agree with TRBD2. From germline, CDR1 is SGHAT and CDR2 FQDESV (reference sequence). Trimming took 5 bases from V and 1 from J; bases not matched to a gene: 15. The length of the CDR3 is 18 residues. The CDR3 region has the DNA TGTGCCAGCAGCCTCGGACTAGCGAGAACAAGCGCTTCCTACGAGCAGTACTTC. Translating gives CASSLGLARTSASYEQYF. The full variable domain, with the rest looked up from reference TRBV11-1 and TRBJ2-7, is EAEVAQSPRYKITEKSQAVAFWCDPISGHATLYWYRQILGQGPELLVQFQDESVVDDSQLPKDRFSAERLKGVDSTLKIQPAELGDSAMYLCASSLGLARTSASYEQYFGPGTRLTVT.

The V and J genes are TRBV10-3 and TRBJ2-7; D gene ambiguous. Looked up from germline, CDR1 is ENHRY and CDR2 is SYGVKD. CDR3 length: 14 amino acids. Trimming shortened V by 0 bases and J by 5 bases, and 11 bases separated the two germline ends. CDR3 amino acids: CAISESAQRHEQYF. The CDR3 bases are TGTGCCATCAGTGAGTCTGCCCAGCGACACGAGCAGTACTTC.

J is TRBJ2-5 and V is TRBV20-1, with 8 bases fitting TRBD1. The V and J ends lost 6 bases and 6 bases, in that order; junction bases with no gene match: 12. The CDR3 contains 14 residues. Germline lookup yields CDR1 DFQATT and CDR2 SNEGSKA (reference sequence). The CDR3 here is CSATLPQGVQTQYF. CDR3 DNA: TGCAGTGCCACCCTCCCACAGGGGGTACAGACCCAGTACTTC.

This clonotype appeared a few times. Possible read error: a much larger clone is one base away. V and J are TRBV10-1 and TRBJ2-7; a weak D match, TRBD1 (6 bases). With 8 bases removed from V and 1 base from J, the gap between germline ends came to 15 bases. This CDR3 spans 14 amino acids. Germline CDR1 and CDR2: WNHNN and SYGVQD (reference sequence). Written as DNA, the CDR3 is TGCGCCAGCGGGCACCGGGACATTTCCTACGAGCAGTACTTC. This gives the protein CASGHRDISYEQYF.

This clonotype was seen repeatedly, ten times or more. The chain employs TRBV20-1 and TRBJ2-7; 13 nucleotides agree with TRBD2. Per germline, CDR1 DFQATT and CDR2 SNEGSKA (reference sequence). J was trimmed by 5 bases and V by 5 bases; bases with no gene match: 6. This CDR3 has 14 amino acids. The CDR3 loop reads CSAETGLAGDEQYF. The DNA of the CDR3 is TGCAGTGCTGAAACCGGACTAGCGGGAGACGAGCAGTACTTC.

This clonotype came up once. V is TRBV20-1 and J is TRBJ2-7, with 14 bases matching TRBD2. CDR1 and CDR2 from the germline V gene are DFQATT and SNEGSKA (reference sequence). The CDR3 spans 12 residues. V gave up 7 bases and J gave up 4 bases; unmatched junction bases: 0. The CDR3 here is CSGLAGGYEQYF. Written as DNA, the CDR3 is TGCAGTGGACTAGCGGGGGGGTACGAGCAGTACTTC.

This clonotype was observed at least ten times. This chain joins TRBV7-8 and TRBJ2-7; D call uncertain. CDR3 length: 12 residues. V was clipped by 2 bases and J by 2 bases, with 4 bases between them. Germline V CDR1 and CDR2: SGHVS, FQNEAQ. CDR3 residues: CASSLPTYEQYF. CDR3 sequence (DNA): TGTGCCAGCAGCTTACCTACCTACGAGCAGTACTTC.

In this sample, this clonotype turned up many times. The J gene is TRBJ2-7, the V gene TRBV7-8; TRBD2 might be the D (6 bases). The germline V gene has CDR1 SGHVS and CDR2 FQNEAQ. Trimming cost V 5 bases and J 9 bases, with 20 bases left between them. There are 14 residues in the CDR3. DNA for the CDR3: TGTGCCAGCAGCGTAGGACTACCCGGGAGCGGGCAGTACTTC. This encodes CASSVGLPGSGQYF.

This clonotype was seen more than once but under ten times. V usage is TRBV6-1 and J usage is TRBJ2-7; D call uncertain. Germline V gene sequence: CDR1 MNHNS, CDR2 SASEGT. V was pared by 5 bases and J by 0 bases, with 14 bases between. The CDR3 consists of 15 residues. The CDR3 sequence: CASSRPGPSSYEQYF. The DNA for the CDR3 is TGTGCCAGCAGTAGGCCGGGCCCGAGCTCCTACGAGCAGTACTTC.

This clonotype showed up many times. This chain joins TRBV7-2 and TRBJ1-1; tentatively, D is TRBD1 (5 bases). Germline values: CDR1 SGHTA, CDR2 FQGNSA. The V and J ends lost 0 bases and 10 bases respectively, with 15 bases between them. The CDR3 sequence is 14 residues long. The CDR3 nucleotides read TGTGCCAGCAGCTTAGCTGCGACGGGGGGTGTAGCTTTCTTT. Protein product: CASSLAATGGVAFF.

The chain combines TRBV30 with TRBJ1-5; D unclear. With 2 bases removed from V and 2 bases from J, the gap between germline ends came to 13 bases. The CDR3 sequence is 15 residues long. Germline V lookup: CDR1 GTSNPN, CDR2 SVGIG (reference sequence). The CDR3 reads CAWSLRIGRNQPQHF. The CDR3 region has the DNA TGTGCCTGGAGTTTGAGAATTGGGCGCAATCAGCCCCAGCATTTT. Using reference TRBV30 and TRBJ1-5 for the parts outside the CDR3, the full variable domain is SQTIHQWPATLVQPVGSPLSLECTVEGTSNPNLYWYRQAAGRGLQLLFYSVGIGQISSEVPQNLSASRPQDRQFILSSKKLLLSDSGFYLCAWSLRIGRNQPQHFGDGTRLSIL.

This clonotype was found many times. As DNA, the CDR3 is TGTGCCAGCAGTTTTAACCCGAACCGAGAGACCCAGTACTTC. It codes for CASSFNPNRETQYF. This sequence joins TRBV28 and TRBJ2-5; D unresolved. With 3 bases removed from V and 4 bases from J, the gap between germline ends came to 12 bases. In germline, CDR1 is MDHEN, CDR2 SYDVKM. The CDR3 extends over 14 amino acids.